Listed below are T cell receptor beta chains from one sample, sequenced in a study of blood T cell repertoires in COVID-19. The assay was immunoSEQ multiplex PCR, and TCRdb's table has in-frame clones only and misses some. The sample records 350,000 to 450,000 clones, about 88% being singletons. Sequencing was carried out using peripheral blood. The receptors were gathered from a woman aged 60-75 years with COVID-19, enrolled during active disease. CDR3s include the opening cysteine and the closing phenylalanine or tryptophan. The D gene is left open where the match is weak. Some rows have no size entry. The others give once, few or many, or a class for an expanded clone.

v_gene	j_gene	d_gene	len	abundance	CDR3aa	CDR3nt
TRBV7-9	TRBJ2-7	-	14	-	CASSLGMGDNEQYF	TGTGCCAGCAGCTTAGGAATGGGGGACAACGAGCAGTACTTC
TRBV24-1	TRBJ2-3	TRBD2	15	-	CATSDPGTSKDTQYF	TGTGCCACCAGTGACCCTGGGACTAGCAAGGATACGCAGTATTTT
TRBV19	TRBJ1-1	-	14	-	CASSISPLNTEAFF	TGTGCCAGTAGTATATCTCCCCTCAACACTGAAGCTTTCTTT
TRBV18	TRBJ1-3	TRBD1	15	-	CATTGDFYSGNTIYF	TGTGCCACTACAGGGGATTTCTACTCTGGAAACACCATATATTTT
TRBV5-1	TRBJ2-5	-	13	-	CASSQGGEETQYF	TGCGCCAGCAGTCAGGGTGGAGAAGAGACCCAGTACTTC
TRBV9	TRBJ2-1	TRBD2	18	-	CASSVTGVASGGYNEQFF	TGTGCCAGCAGCGTAACAGGGGTGGCTAGCGGGGGGTACAATGAGCAGTTCTTC
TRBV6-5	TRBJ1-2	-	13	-	CASSKSTVFGYTF	TGTGCCAGCAGCAAGTCGACAGTGTTCGGCTACACCTTC
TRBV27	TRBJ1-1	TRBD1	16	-	CASKSLPGQGGTEAFF	TGTGCCAGCAAATCCTTGCCGGGACAGGGAGGCACTGAAGCTTTCTTT
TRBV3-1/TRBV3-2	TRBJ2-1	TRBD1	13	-	CASSRSEGGEQFF	TGTGCCAGCAGCCGTAGTGAAGGGGGCGAGCAGTTCTTC
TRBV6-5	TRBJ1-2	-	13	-	CASRAGITYGYTF	TGTGCCAGCAGGGCAGGAATAACCTATGGCTACACCTTC
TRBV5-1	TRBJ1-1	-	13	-	CASSPGFSTEAFF	TGCGCCAGCAGCCCAGGATTCTCCACTGAAGCTTTCTTT
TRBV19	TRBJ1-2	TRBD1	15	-	CASSPGQGARSGYTF	TGTGCCAGTAGTCCAGGACAGGGGGCGAGGTCTGGCTACACCTTC
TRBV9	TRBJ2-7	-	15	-	CASSVAGTGQYEQYF	TGTGCCAGCAGCGTAGCAGGTACAGGGCAGTACGAGCAGTACTTC
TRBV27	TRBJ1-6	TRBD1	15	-	CASSLLGQINSPLHF	TGTGCCAGCAGTTTATTGGGACAGATTAATTCACCCCTCCACTTT
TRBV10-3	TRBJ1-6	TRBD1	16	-	CAISNPGQGKGSPLHF	TGTGCCATCAGTAATCCGGGACAGGGAAAGGGATCACCCCTCCACTTT
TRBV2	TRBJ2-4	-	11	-	CASSDEGIQYF	TGTGCCAGCAGTGATGAGGGCATTCAGTACTTC
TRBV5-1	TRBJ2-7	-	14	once	CASSLWDTSYEQYF	TGCGCCAGCAGCTTGTGGGACACCTCCTACGAGCAGTACTTC
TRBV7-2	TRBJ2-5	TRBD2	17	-	CASSLASASGGRETQYF	TGTGCCAGCAGCTTAGCGTCGGCTAGCGGGGGGAGGGAGACCCAGTACTTC